This T cell receptor beta chain was observed in a study of cytomegalovirus exposure and HLA in healthy donors. Nominally healthy donors provided the samples, though records likely missed some immune exposures. The PCR had 60 Vbeta and 13 Jbeta primers. Libraries were prepared by immunoSEQ multiplex PCR; TCRdb keeps only in-frame clonotypes and omits some of them. The sample has about 57,000 clones; around 70% are singletons. The germline gives CDR1 MNHEY, CDR2 SVGAGI. There are 16 residues in the CDR3. With 4 bases clipped from V and 0 bases from J, the junction kept 9 bases outside the gene matches. The sequence was obtained from a woman in her forties or fifties in good health and CMV-seronegative. Sample: PBMCs. The chain carries TRBV6-5 and TRBJ2-7, with 7 bases fitting TRBD1. CDR3 sequence: CASSSPGTVLSYEQYF. For the CDR3, the DNA is TGTGCCAGCAGTTCGCCCGGGACAGTGCTCTCCTACGAGCAGTACTTC.